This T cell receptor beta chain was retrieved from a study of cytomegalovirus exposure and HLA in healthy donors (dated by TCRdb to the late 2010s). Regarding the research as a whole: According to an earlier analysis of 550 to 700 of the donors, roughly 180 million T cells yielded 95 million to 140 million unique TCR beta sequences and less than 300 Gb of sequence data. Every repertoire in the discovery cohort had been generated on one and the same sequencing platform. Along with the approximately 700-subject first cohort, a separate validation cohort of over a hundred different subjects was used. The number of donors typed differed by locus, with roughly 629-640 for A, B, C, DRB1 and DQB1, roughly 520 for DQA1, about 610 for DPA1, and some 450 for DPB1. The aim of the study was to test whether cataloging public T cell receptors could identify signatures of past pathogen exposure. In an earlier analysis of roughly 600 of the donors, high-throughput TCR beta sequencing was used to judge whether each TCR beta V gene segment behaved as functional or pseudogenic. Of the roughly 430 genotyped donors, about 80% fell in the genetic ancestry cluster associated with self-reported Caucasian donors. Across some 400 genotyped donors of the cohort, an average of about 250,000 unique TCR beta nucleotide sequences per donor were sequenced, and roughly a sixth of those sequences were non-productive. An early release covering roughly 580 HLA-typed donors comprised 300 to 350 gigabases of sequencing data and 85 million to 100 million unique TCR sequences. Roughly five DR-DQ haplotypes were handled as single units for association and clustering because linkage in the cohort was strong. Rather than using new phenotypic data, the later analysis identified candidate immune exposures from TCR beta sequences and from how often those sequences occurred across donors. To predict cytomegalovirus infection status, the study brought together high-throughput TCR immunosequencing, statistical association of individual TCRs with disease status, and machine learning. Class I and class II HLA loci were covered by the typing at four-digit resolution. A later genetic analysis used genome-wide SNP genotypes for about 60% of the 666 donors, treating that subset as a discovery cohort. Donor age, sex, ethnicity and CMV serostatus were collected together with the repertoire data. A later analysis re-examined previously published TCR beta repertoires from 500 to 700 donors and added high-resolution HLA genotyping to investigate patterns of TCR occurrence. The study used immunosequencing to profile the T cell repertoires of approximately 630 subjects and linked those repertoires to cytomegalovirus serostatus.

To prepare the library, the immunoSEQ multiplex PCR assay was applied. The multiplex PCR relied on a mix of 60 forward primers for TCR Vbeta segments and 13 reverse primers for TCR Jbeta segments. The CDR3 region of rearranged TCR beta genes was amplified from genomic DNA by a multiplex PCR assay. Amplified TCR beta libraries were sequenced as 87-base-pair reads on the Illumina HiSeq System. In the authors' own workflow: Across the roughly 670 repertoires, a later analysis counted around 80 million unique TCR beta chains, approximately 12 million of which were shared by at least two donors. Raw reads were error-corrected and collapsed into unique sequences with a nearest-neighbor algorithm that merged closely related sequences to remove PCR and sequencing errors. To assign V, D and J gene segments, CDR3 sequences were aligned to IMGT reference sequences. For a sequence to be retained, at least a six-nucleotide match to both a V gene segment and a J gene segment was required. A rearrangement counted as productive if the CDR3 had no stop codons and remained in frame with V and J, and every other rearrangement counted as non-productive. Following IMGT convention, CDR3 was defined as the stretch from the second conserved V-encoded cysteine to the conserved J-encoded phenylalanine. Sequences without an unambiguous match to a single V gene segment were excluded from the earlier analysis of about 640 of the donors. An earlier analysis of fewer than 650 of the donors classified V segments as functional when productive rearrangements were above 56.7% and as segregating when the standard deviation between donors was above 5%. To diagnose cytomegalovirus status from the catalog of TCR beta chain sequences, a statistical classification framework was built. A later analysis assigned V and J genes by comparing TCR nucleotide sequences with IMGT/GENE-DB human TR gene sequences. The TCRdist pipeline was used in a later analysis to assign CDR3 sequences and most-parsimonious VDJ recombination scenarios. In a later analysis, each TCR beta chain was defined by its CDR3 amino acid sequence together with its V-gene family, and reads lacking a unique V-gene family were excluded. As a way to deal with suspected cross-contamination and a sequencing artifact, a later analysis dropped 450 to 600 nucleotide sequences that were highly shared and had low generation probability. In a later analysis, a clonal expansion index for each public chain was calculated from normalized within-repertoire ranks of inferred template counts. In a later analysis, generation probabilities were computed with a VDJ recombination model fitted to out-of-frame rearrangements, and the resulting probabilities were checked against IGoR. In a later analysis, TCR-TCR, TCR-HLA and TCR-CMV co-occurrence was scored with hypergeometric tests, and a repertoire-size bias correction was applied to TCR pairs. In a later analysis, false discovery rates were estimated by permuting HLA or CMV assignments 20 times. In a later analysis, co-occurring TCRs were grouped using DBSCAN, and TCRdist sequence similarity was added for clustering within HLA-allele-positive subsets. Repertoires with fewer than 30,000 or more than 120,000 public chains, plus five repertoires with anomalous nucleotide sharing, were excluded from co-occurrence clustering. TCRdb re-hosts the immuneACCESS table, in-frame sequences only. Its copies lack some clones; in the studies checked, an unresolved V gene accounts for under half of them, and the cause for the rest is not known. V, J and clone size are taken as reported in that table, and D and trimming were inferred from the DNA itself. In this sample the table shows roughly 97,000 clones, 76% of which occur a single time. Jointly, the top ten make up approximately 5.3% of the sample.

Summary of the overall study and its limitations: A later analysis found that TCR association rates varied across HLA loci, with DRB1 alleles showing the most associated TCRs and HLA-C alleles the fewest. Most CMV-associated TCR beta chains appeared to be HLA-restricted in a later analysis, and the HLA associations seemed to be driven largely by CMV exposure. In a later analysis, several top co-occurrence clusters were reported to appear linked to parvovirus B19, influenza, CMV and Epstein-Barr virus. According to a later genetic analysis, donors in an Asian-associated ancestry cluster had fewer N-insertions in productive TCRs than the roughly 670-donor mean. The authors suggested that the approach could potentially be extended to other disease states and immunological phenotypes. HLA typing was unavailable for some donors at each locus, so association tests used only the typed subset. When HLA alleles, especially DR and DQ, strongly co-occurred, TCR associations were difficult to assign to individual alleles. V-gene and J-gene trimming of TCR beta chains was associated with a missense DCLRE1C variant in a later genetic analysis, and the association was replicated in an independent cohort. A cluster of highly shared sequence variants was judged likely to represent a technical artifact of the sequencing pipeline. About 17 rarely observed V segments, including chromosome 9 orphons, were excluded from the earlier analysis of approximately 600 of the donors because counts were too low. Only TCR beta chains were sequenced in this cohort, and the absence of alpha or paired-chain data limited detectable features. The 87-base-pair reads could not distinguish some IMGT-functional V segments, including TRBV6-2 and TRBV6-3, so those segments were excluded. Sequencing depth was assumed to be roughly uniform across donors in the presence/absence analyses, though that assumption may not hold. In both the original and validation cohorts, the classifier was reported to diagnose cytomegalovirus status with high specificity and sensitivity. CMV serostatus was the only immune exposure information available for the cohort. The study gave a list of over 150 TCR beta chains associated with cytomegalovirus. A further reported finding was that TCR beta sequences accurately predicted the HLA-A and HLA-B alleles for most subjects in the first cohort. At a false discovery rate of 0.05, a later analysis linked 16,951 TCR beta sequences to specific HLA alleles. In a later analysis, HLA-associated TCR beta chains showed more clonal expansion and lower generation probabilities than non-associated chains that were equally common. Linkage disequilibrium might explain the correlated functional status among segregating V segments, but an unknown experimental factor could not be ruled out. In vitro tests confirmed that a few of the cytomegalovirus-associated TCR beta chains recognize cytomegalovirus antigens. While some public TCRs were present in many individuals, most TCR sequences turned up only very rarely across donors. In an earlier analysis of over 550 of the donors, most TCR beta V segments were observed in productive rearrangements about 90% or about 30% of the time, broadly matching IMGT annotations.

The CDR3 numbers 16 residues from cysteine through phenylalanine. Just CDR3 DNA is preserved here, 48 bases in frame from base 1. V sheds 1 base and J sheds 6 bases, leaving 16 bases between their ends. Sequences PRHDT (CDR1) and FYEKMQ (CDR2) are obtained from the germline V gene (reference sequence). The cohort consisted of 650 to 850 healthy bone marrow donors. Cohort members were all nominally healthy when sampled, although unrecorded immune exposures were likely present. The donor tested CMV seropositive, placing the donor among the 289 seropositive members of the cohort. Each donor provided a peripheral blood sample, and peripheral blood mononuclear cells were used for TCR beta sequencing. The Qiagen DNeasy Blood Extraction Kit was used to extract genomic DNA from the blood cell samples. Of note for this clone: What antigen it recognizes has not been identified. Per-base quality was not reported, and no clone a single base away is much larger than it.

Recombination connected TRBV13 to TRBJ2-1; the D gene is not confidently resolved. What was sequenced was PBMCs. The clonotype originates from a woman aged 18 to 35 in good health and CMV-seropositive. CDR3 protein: CASSLERFGSVNEQFF. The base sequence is TGTGCCAGCAGCTTAGAGCGATTCGGGTCGGTCAATGAGCAGTTCTTC.